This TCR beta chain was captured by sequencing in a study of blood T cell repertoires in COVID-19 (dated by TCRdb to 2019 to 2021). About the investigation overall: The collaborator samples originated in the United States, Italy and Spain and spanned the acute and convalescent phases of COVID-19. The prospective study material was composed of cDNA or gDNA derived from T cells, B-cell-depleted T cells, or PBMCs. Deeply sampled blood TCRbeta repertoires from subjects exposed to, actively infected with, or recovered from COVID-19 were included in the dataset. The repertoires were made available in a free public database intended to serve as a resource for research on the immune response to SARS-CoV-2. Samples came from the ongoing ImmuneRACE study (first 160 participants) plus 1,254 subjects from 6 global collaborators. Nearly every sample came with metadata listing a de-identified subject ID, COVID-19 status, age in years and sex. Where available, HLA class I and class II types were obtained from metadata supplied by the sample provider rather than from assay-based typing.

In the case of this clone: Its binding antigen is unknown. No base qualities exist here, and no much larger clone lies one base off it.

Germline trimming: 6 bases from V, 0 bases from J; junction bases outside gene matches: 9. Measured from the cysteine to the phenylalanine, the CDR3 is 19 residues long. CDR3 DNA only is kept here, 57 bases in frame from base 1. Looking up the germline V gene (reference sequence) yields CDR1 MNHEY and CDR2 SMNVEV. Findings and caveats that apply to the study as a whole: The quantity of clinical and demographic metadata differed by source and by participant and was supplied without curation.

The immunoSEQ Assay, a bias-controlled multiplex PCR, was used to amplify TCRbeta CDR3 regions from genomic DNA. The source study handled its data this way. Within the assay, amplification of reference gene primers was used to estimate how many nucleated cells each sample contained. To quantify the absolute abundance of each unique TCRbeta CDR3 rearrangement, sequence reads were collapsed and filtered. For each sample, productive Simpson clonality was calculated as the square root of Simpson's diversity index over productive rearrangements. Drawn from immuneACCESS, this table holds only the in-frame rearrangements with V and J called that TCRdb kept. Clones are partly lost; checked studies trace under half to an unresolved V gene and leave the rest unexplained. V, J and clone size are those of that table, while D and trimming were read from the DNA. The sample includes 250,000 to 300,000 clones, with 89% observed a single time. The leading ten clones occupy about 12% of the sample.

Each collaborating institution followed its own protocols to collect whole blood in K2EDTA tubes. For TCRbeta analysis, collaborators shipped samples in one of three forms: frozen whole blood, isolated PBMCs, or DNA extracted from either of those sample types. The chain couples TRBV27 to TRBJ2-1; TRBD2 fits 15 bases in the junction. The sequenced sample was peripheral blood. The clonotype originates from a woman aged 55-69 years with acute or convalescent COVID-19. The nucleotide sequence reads TGTGCCAGCAGACCACTGGGACTAGCGGGAGGCACCTCCTACAATGAGCAGTTCTTC. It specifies CASRPLGLAGGTSYNEQFF.